This T cell receptor (beta chain) was retrieved from a study of shared T cell receptors in the human thymus. TCRdb keeps only in-frame clones here, not all; method: immunoSEQ multiplex PCR. This table holds approximately 730,000 clones, 70% to 90% found once. CDR3 length: 15 amino acids. The V and J ends lost 4 bases and 0 bases, in that order; junction bases with no gene match: 6. The germline V gene encodes CDR1 SGHNT and CDR2 YYREEE (reference sequence). These same data were also listed under a study on human thymus T cells. From that study: Thymic and blood repertoires appeared to show biased V and J gene usage. Related reports documented highly overlapping thymic repertoires among unrelated individuals.

The chain is built from TRBV5-4 and TRBJ1-1, with 7 bases fitting TRBD1. The TCR comes from a girl under three years old with a congenital heart defect. The specimen sequenced was thymocytes. CDR3 in DNA: TGTGCCAGCAGCCGACTGGGACAGATGAACACTGAAGCTTTCTTT. Its protein product is CASSRLGQMNTEAFF.